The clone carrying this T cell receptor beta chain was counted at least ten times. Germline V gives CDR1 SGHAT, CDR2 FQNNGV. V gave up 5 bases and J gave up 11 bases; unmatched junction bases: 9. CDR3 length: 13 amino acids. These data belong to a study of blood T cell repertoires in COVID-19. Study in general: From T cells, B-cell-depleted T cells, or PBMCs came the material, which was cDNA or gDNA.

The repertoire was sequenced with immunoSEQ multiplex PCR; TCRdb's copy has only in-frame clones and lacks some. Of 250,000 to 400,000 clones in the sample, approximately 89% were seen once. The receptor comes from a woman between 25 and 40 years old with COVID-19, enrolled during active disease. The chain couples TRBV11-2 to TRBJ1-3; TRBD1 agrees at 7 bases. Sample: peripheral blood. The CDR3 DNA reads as TGTGCCAGCAGCCAAGACAGGGCTGGGGCCATATATTTT. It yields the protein CASSQDRAGAIYF.